This entry describes one T cell receptor (beta chain). These data belong to a study of CD8 T cells in Susac syndrome. The CD8+ and CD4+ T cells were negatively isolated, with the TEMRA cells enriched by FACS. Random hexamers primed reverse transcription of about 0.45 to 1 ug RNA. By means of immunoSEQ multiplex PCR, TCR beta CDR3 spanning 54 Vbeta and 13 Jbeta underwent amplification. MiXCR, applied by TCRdb to the immunoSEQ multiplex PCR reads, yields one record per CDR3 protein. Of some 170,000 distinct CDR3 sequences in the sample, less than 95% were seen once. Sequencing used CD4+ T cells from PBMCs. This TCR was recovered from a human donor in good health.

CDR3 protein: CASSLETSGTYEQYF. As DNA, the CDR3 is TGTGCCAGCAGCTTAGAGACTAGCGGGACCTACGAGCAGTACTTC. The chain links TRBV11-2 to TRBJ2-7; 11 positions match TRBD2. Germline V lookup: CDR1 SGHAT, CDR2 FQNNGV. This CDR3 comprises 15 residues. The J segment lost 2 bases and the V segment lost 0 bases, leaving 0 bases of the junction unmatched.